The 4 T cell receptor beta chains below come from one sample, sequenced in a study of shared clonotypes between healthy human individuals. CD45RO-negative, CCR7-positively selected cells formed the naive CD8 fraction, excluding terminally differentiated effector memory CD45RA+ cells. The data were produced by immunoSEQ multiplex PCR, yet TCRdb's version contains in-frame clones alone and is incomplete. The data hold about 2.1 million clones, with 90% to 95% observed a single time. Sequencing was done on a sample of naive CD8+ T cells from PBMCs. Every receptor here comes from a young man in good health. Some clones in this sample may be carry-over from other donors' samples.

The genes are TRBV2 and TRBJ2-7; D perhaps matches TRBD2 (5 bases). Trimming shortened V by 6 bases and J by 2 bases, and 20 bases separated the two germline ends. Germline lookup yields CDR1 SNHLY and CDR2 FYNNEI. The CDR3 runs 16 residues. CDR3 loop: CASRPPSGSFTYEQYF. CDR3 in DNA: TGTGCCAGCAGGCCCCCAAGCGGTAGTTTTACCTACGAGCAGTACTTC.

The chain links TRBV29-1 to TRBJ1-2; tentatively, D is TRBD1 (5 bases). The V gene's germline CDR1 is SQVTM and CDR2 ANQGSEA. V was shortened by 3 bases and J by 6 bases, with 11 bases between the two germline ends. The CDR3 has 12 residues. The CDR3 bases are TGCAGCGTTGATAGGGCAGGGAATGGCTACACCTTC. It specifies CSVDRAGNGYTF.

This chain connects TRBV11-2 to TRBJ2-5; 7 bases are shared with TRBD1. V was pared by 5 bases and J by 2 bases, with 8 bases of the junction left unmatched. This CDR3 has 15 residues. The V gene's germline CDR1 is SGHAT and CDR2 FQNNGV. The CDR3 coding sequence is TGTGCCAGCAGCCCTTTAGGGGGCCCGCAAGAGACCCAGTACTTC. It translates to CASSPLGGPQETQYF. The whole variable domain, filled in from reference TRBV11-2 and TRBJ2-5, reads EAGVAQSPRYKIIEKRQSVAFWCNPISGHATLYWYQQILGQGPKLLIQFQNNGVVDDSQLPKDRFSAERLKGVDSTLKIQPAKLEDSAVYLCASSPLGGPQETQYFGPGTRLLVL.

Details on this clone: Distinct nucleotide sequences in the sample also encode this CDR3. The chain uses TRBV7-8 and TRBJ2-7, with D perhaps being TRBD1 or TRBD2 (5 bases each). Trimming stripped 3 bases from V and 2 bases from J, with 8 bases between. Germline CDR1 reads SGHVS; CDR2 reads FQNEAQ. The CDR3 spans 13 residues. The CDR3 here is CASSLGRAYEQYF. CDR3 DNA sequence: TGTGCCAGCAGCTTGGGACGAGCCTACGAGCAGTACTTC.